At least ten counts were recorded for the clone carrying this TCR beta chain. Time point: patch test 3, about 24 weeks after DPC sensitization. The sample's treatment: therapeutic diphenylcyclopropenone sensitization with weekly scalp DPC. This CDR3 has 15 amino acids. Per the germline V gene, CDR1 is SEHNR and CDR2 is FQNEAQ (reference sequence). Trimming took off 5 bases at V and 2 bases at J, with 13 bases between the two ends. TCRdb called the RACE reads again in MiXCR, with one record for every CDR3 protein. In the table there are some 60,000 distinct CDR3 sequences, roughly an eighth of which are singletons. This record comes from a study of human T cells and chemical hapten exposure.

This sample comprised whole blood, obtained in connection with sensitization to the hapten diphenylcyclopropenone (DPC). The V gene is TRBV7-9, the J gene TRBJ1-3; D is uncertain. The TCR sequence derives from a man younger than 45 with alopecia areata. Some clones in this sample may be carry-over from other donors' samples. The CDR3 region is CASSQGPEAGNTIYF. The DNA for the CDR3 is TGTGCCAGCAGCCAAGGACCCGAGGCTGGAAACACCATATATTTT. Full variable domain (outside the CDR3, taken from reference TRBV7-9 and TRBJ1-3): DTGVSQNPRHKITKRGQNVTFRCDPISEHNRLYWYRQTLGQGPEFLTYFQNEAQLEKSRLLSDRFSAERPKGSFSTLEIQRTEQGDSAMYLCASSQGPEAGNTIYFGEGSWLTVV.